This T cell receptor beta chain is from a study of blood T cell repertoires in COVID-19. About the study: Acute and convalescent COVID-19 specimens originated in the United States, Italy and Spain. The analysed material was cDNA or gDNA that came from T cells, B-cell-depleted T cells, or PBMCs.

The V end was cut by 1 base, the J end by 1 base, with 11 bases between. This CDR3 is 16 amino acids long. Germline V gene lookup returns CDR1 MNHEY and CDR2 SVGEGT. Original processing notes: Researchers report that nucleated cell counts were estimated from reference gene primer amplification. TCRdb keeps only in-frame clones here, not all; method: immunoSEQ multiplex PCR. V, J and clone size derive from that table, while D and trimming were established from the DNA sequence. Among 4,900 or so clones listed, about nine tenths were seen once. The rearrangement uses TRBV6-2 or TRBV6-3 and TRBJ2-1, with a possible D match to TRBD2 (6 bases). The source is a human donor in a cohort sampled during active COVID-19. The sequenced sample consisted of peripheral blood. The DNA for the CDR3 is TGTGCCAGCAGTTACTTAGCGGAGGGGTCCTACAATGAGCAGTTCTTC. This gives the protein CASSYLAEGSYNEQFF.